The clone carrying this T cell receptor beta chain is a singleton in its sample. The junction departs from the called germline gene at one end, perhaps through a read error. The CDR3 loop spans 14 amino acids. CDR1 is ENHRY, CDR2 SYGVKD, per germline. Time point described: cycle 4 day 1 (C4D1), after more than five weeks of nivolumab. Every patient relapsed after autologous stem cell transplantation, and brentuximab vedotin exposure varied. Sequencing was performed with immunoSEQ multiplex PCR; in TCRdb, only in-frame clones are kept and a portion is missing. The sample gives tens of thousands of clones, roughly two thirds of which show up once; about 2.6% is in the top ten. The data belong to a study of PD-1 blockade in classical Hodgkin lymphoma.

The chain recombines TRBV10-3 with TRBJ2-1; 10 positions agree with TRBD2. The receptor was isolated from a human donor with classical Hodgkin lymphoma. This material consisted of peripheral blood mononuclear cells (PBMCs), taken before the fourth cycle of nivolumab. The DNA for the CDR3 is TGTGCCGTCAGTACTAGCGGGGTAATTGATGAGCAGTTCTTC. Its translation: CAVSTSGVIDEQFF.